The rows below give T cell receptor beta chains drawn from one sample of a study of T cell changes during pregnancy in multiple sclerosis. This table comes from immunoSEQ multiplex PCR, and its TCRdb copy is limited to in-frame clones, with some not included. The sample contains about 38,000 clones, approximately 94% of which appear only once. The sample in question was CD4+ T cells from peripheral blood mononuclear cells, obtained in the second trimester of pregnancy. Source of these receptors: a female donor with multiple sclerosis, enrolled in a pregnancy study. Each CDR3 is given without its conserved first and last residue. A D gene is named only where the DNA matches it firmly.

d_gene	v_gene	j_gene	CDR3aa
.	TRBV2	TRBJ1-6	ASSVSGKNSPLH
.	TRBV5-5	TRBJ1-2	ASSPQTVYGYT
.	TRBV19	TRBJ1-2	ASKQKAGTGYGYT
TRBD1	TRBV6-1	TRBJ1-5	ASSENRGGNQPQH
.	TRBV4-2	TRBJ1-2	ASSQVGQGSNYGYT
TRBD2	TRBV4-2	TRBJ2-2	ASSQDNPSGRVPSNTGELF
.	TRBV14	TRBJ1-4	ASSQEWQGNEKLF
TRBD1	TRBV30	TRBJ1-5	AWSVQGAQPQH
TRBD1	TRBV6-5	TRBJ1-4	ASSYSAGTGGGKLF
.	TRBV14	TRBJ2-7	ASSHADWSSYEQY
TRBD1	TRBV14	TRBJ2-5	ASSQPRPGGSETQY
TRBD1	TRBV7-9	TRBJ2-7	ASSLVQGLGISYEQY
TRBD2	TRBV19	TRBJ2-3	ATRLAGNTDTQY
.	TRBV6-5	TRBJ1-5	ASSHRGTRGQPQH
TRBD2	TRBV6-5	TRBJ2-3	ASRAGLATDTQY